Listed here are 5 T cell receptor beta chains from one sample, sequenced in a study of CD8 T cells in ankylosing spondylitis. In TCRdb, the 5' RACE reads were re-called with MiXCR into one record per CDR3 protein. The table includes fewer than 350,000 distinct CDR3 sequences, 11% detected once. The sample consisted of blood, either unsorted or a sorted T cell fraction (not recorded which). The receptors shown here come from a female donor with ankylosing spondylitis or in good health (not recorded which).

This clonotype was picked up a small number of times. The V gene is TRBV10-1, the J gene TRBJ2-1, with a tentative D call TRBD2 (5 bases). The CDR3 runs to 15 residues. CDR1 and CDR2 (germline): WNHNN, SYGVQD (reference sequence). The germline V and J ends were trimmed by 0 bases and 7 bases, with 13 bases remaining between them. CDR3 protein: CASSESRRGRNEQFF. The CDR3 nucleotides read TGCGCCAGCAGTGAGTCGCGACGGGGAAGGAATGAGCAGTTCTTC.

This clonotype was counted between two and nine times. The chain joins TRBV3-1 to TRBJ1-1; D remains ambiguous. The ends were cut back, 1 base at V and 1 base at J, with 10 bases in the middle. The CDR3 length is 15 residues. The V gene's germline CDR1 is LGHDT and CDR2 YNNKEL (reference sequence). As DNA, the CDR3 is TGTGCCAGCAGCCAAGTGTCCAGACCGAACACTGAAGCTTTCTTT. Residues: CASSQVSRPNTEAFF.

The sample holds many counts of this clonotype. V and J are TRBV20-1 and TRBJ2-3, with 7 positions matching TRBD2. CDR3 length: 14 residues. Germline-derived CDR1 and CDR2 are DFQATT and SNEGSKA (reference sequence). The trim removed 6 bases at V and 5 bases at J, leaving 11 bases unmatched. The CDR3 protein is CSAPPGRGVDTQYF. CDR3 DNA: TGCAGTGCCCCCCCGGGGAGGGGAGTAGATACGCAGTATTTT.

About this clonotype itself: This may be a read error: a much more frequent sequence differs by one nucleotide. The CDR3 reads CAISPTRFSWELFF. The CDR3, as DNA: TGCGCCATCAGCCCGACTAGGTTCTCCTGGGAGCTGTTTTTT. The genes are TRBV5-1 and TRBJ2-2; TRBD2 is a possible D gene (6 bases). Looked up from germline, CDR1 is SGHRS and CDR2 is YFSETQ. The length of the CDR3 is 14 residues.

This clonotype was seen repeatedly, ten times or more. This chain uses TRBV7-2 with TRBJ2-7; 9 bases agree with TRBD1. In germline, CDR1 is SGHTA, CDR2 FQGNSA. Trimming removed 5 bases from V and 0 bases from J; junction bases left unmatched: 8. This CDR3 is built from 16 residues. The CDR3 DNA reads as TGTGCCAGCAGCATCGCCGGGACAGGGATCTCCTACGAGCAGTACTTC. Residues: CASSIAGTGISYEQYF.